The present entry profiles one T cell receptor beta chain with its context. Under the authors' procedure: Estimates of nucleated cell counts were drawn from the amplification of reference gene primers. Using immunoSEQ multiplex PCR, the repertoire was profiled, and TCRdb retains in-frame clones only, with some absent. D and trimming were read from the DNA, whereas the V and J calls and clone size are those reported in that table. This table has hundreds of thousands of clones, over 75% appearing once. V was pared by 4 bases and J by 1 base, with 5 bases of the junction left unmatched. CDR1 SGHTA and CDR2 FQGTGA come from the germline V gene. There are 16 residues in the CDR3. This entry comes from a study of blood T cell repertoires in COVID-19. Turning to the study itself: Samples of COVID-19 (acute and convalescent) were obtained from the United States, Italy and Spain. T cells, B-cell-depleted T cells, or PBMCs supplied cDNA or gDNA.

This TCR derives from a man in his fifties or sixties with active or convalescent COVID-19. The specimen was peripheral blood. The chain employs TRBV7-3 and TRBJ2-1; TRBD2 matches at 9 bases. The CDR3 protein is CASSSRLAASYNEQFF. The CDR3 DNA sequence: TGTGCCAGCAGCTCCAGACTAGCGGCTTCCTACAATGAGCAGTTCTTC.